The rows below give T cell receptor beta chains drawn from one sample of a study of blood T cell repertoires in COVID-19. TCRdb's copy holds only in-frame clones and misses some; the assay was immunoSEQ multiplex PCR. This sample has fewer than 350,000 clones, with 88% found just once. The specimen sequenced was PBMCs or T cells enriched from blood (not recorded which). These receptors originate from an older woman in a cohort exposed to, infected with or recovered from COVID-19 (not recorded which). Both conserved end residues are part of each CDR3. The order of the fields is CDR3 protein, CDR3 DNA, clone size, J gene, V gene, D gene. D genes are given only for firm matches. Clone sizes are given selectively: once, few, many, or a class where the clone is expanded.

CASSFVTGVSYEQYF TGTGCCAGCAGTTTTGTGACAGGGGTCTCCTACGAGCAGTACTTC - TRBJ2-7 TRBV28 TRBD1
CASSPTGRYGYTF TGTGCCAGCAGCCCAACAGGTCGGTATGGCTACACCTTC - TRBJ1-2 TRBV27 -
CASSPPFWVASGRETQYF TGTGCCAGCAGCCCACCATTCTGGGTGGCTAGCGGGAGAGAGACCCAGTACTTC - TRBJ2-5 TRBV9 TRBD2
CASSLSSGNLGNEQFF TGCGCCAGCAGCTTGTCTAGCGGGAATTTGGGGAATGAGCAGTTCTTC - TRBJ2-1 TRBV5-1 TRBD2
CASSKPTATNEKLFF TGTGCCAGTAGTAAACCGACAGCAACTAATGAAAAACTGTTTTTT - TRBJ1-4 TRBV19 -
CASSEAGDTDTQYF TGTGCCAGCAGTGAAGCGGGAGACACAGATACGCAGTATTTT few TRBJ2-3 TRBV6-4 TRBD2
CASSIERDTYEQYF TGTGCCAGCAGCATAGAACGAGATACCTACGAGCAGTACTTC once TRBJ2-7 TRBV7-8 -
CANSPLDGLRLGPSSQYNEQFF TGTGCCAACAGCCCCCTAGACGGATTAAGGTTGGGGCCATCGTCACAATACAATGAGCAGTTCTTC - TRBJ2-1 TRBV9 -
CASSPDRGISEAFF TGTGCCAGCAGTCCCGACAGGGGGATTTCTGAAGCTTTCTTT - TRBJ1-1 TRBV27 TRBD1
CASSAADRAIGYTF TGTGCCAGCAGCGCGGCGGACAGGGCGATTGGCTACACCTTC - TRBJ1-2 TRBV9 TRBD1
CASTVRALNQPQHF TGTGCCAGTACCGTCAGGGCGCTCAATCAGCCCCAGCATTTT - TRBJ1-5 TRBV19 -
CASSLTGASSPLHF TGCGCCAGCAGCTTGACAGGGGCGAGTTCACCCCTCCACTTT - TRBJ1-6 TRBV5-1 TRBD1
CASRMGQGYEKLFF TGTGCCAGTAGGATGGGACAGGGATACGAAAAACTGTTTTTT - TRBJ1-4 TRBV19 TRBD1
CASSSGLQWGYNEQFF TGCGCCAGCAGCTCCGGACTGCAGTGGGGTTACAATGAGCAGTTCTTC - TRBJ2-1 TRBV5-1 -
CATSDSRGTEAFF TGTGCCACCAGTGATTCCCGGGGCACTGAAGCTTTCTTT - TRBJ1-1 TRBV24-1 -
CASSPGGRAGDTQYF TGTGCCAGCAGCCCAGGGGGTAGAGCTGGAGATACGCAGTATTTT - TRBJ2-3 TRBV7-3 TRBD1
CASSLGVDRLATNEKLFF TGTGCCAGCAGCTTGGGGGTTGACAGACTTGCAACTAATGAAAAACTGTTTTTT - TRBJ1-4 TRBV5-4 -
CASSLDRVVNEQYF TGTGCCAGCAGCTTGGACAGGGTAGTTAACGAGCAGTACTTC - TRBJ2-7 TRBV5-6 -
CATSRGVTGETQYF TGTGCCACCTCCAGGGGGGTGACCGGGGAGACCCAGTACTTC - TRBJ2-5 TRBV24-1 -
CASSYREGTEAFF TGTGCCAGCAGCTACAGGGAGGGCACTGAAGCTTTCTTT - TRBJ1-1 TRBV7-2 -
CASSYSPGGLGNTIYF TGTGCCAGCAGTTACTCCCCTGGCGGGCTTGGAAACACCATATATTTT - TRBJ1-3 TRBV6-5 -
CASSFGQLPEQYF TGCGCCAGCAGCTTCGGACAGCTACCCGAGCAGTACTTC - TRBJ2-7 TRBV5-1 -
CASSAPLGTSHSYNEQFF TGTGCCAGCAGTGCCCCCCTCGGGACATCCCACTCCTACAATGAGCAGTTCTTC - TRBJ2-1 TRBV6-1 -
CASSLASRYQETQYF TGCGCCAGCAGCTTGGCTTCCAGGTACCAAGAGACCCAGTACTTC - TRBJ2-5 TRBV5-1 -
CASSLTGTGGETQYF TGTGCCAGCAGCTTAACTGGAACCGGGGGGGAGACCCAGTACTTC - TRBJ2-5 TRBV7-3 TRBD2
CASRDSGNNEQFF TGTGCCAGCAGGGATAGCGGAAACAATGAGCAGTTCTTC - TRBJ2-1 TRBV28 -
CASSGGQRETQYF TGTGCCAGCAGTGGCGGACAGAGGGAGACCCAGTACTTC few TRBJ2-5 TRBV6-2/TRBV6-3 -
CASSLSGSTEAFF TGTGCCAGCAGTTTATCGGGCAGTACTGAAGCTTTCTTT - TRBJ1-1 TRBV27 -
CASSLGTGGSGQPQHF TGTGCCAGCTCACTCGGGACAGGCGGCAGCGGGCAGCCCCAGCATTTT - TRBJ1-5 TRBV18 TRBD1
CASSPSGRPSYNEQFF TGTGCCAGCAGCCCTAGCGGGAGGCCCTCCTACAATGAGCAGTTCTTC - TRBJ2-1 TRBV5-6 TRBD2
CASSPSGDITHNEQFF TGTGCCAGCAGCCCGTCAGGGGACATAACCCACAATGAGCAGTTCTTC - TRBJ2-1 TRBV7-3 -
CASSGSGLAGGNEQFF TGTGCCAGCAGCGGCTCGGGACTAGCGGGAGGCAATGAGCAGTTCTTC - TRBJ2-1 TRBV12-1 -
CASSLSGSGGDEQYF TGTGCCAGCAGCCTCAGCGGGAGCGGGGGGGACGAGCAGTACTTC - TRBJ2-7 TRBV13 TRBD2
CASSFQATYGYTF TGTGCCAGCAGTTTCCAGGCGACGTATGGCTACACCTTC - TRBJ1-2 TRBV12-3/TRBV12-4 -
CASSGSGTGGYGYTF TGTGCCAGCAGCGGTTCCGGGACAGGGGGCTATGGCTACACCTTC - TRBJ1-2 TRBV9 TRBD1
CASNRDLGDEQYF TGCGCCAGCAATAGGGACTTGGGGGACGAGCAGTACTTC - TRBJ2-7 TRBV5-1 -
CASSLRGVGYTF TGTGCCAGCAGTCTCAGGGGAGTGGGCTACACCTTC - TRBJ1-2 TRBV25-1 -
CASSSPRQANNNEQFF TGTGCCAGCAGTTCACCCCGACAGGCGAACAACAATGAGCAGTTCTTC - TRBJ2-1 TRBV27 -
CASSQTGTPSGANEQFF TGTGCCAGCTCACAAACCGGGACTCCGAGTGGGGCCAATGAGCAGTTCTTC - TRBJ2-1 TRBV18 -
CASSYSRTSGTYEQYF TGTGCCAGCAGTTACTCAAGGACTAGCGGGACTTACGAGCAGTACTTC - TRBJ2-7 TRBV6-6 TRBD2
CASSPQTDYSNQPQHF TGCGCCAGCAGCCCACAGACGGACTATAGCAATCAGCCCCAGCATTTT - TRBJ1-5 TRBV4-1 -
CASSQEFFSGSVEQYF TGCGCCAGCAGCCAAGAGTTTTTCAGCGGGAGCGTCGAGCAGTACTTC - TRBJ2-7 TRBV4-3 TRBD2
CASSPRRRGDEQYF TGTGCCAGCTCACCCAGGAGGAGGGGAGACGAGCAGTACTTC - TRBJ2-7 TRBV18 -
CASRGTVSSGNTIYF TGTGCCAGCAGAGGGACAGTTAGCTCTGGAAACACCATATATTTT - TRBJ1-3 TRBV2 TRBD1
CASSSTTYEQYF TGTGCCAGCAGTTCTACGACATACGAGCAGTACTTC - TRBJ2-7 TRBV28 -
CASSPGDRANYGYTF TGTGCCAGTAGTCCGGGGGACAGGGCTAACTATGGCTACACCTTC - TRBJ1-2 TRBV19 TRBD1
CASSQDQRTGGLDEQFF TGTGCCAGCAGCCAAGATCAGAGGACAGGGGGACTCGATGAGCAGTTCTTC - TRBJ2-1 TRBV3-1/TRBV3-2 TRBD1
CASSWGLAGVNTGELFF TGTGCCAGCAGCTGGGGACTAGCGGGAGTAAACACCGGGGAGCTGTTTTTT - TRBJ2-2 TRBV13 TRBD2
CSASWQGSSYEQYF TGCAGTGCTAGTTGGCAGGGGAGCTCCTACGAGCAGTACTTC - TRBJ2-7 TRBV20-1 -
CASSPGTGYNEQFF TGTGCCAGCAGCCCCGGGACAGGGTACAATGAGCAGTTCTTC few TRBJ2-1 TRBV13 TRBD1
CAWSVPGTGGYEQYF TGTGCCTGGAGTGTTCCCGGGACAGGGGGCTACGAGCAGTACTTC - TRBJ2-7 TRBV30 TRBD1
CASSPDRNTGELFF TGTGCCAGCAGCCCGGACAGAAACACCGGGGAGCTGTTTTTT - TRBJ2-2 TRBV6-5 -
CASSPYDALDEQYF TGTGCCAGCAGCCCCTATGACGCCCTAGACGAGCAGTACTTC - TRBJ2-7 TRBV9 -
CASSSRNYGYTF TGTGCCAGCAGTTCCCGGAACTATGGCTACACCTTC - TRBJ1-2 TRBV6-2/TRBV6-3 -
CASSLWGLDDSPLHF TGTGCCAGCAGCTTGTGGGGGCTCGACGATTCACCCCTCCACTTT - TRBJ1-6 TRBV5-6 -
CASSQTGRGTDTQYF TGTGCCAGTAGTCAGACAGGAAGGGGTACAGATACGCAGTATTTT - TRBJ2-3 TRBV19 -
CASSPTATGSNSPLHF TGTGCCAGCAGCCCTACCGCGACAGGGTCTAATTCACCCCTCCACTTT - TRBJ1-6 TRBV2 TRBD1
CASSQGGPDRASEQFF TGCGCCAGCAGCCAAGGCGGCCCCGACAGGGCGTCTGAGCAGTTCTTC - TRBJ2-1 TRBV4-1 TRBD1
CASSLDFSGRGETQYF TGTGCCAGCAGTCTTGACTTTAGCGGGAGAGGAGAGACCCAGTACTTC once TRBJ2-5 TRBV14 TRBD2
CATAPGLAVMGGTGELFF TGTGCCACAGCACCGGGACTAGCGGTTATGGGGGGCACCGGGGAGCTGTTTTTT - TRBJ2-2 TRBV19 TRBD2